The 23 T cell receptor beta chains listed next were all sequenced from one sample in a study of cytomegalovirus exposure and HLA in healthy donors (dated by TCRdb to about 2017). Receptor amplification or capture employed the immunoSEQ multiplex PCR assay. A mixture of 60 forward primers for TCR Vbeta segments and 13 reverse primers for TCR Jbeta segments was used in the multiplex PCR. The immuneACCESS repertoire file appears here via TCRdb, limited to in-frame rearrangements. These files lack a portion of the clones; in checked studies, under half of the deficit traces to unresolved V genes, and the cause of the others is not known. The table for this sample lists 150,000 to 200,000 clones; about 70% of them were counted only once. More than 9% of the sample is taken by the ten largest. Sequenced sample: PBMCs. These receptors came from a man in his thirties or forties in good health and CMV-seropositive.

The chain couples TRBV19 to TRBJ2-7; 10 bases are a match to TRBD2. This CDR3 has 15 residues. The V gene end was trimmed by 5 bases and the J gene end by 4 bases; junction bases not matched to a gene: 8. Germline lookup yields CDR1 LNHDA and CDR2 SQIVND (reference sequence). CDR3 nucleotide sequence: TGTGCCAGTAGTGTCGCCGGGACTAGCGCGTACGAGCAGTACTTC. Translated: CASSVAGTSAYEQYF.

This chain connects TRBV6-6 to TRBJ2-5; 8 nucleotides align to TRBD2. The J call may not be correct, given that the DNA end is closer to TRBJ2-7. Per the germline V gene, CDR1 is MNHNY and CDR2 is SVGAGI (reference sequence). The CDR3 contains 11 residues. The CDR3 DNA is TGTGCCAGCCGGGGGGGCTACGAGCAGTACTTC. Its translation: CASRGGYEQYF.

CDR3 DNA: TGTGCCAGCAGCTCCGTTGGGAGGCCCGGTTCTGCTTTGGAGACCCAGTACTTC. It specifies CASSSVGRPGSALETQYF. This chain uses TRBV7-2 with TRBJ2-5; D perhaps matches TRBD2 (6 bases). V was clipped by 4 bases and J by 5 bases, with 26 bases between them. The CDR3 loop spans 18 amino acids. The germline V gene encodes CDR1 SGHTA and CDR2 FQGNSA.

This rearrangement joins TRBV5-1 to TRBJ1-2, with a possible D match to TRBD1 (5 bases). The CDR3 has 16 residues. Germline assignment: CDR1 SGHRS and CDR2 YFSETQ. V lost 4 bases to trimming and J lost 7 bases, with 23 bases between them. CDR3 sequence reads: CASSATHNTGSVGYTF. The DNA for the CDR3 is TGCGCCAGCAGCGCCACACATAATACAGGCTCGGTTGGCTACACCTTC.

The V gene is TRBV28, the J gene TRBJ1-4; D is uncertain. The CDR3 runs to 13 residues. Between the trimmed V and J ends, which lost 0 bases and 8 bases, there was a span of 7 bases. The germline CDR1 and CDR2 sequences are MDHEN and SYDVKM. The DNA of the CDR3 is TGTGCCAGCAGTTTATGGGCAGTAGAAAAACTGTTTTTT. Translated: CASSLWAVEKLFF. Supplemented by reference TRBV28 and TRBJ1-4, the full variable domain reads DVKVTQSSRYLVKRTGEKVFLECVQDMDHENMFWYRQDPGLGLRLIYFSYDVKMKEKGDIPEGYSVSREKKERFSLILESASTNQTSMYLCASSLWAVEKLFFGSGTQLSVL.

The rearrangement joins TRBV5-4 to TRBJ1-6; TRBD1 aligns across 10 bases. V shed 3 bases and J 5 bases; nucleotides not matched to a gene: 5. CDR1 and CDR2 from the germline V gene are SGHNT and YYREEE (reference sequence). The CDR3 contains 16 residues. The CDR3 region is CASSSTGGGDNSPLHF. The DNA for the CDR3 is TGTGCCAGCAGCTCGACAGGGGGCGGAGATAATTCACCCCTCCACTTT.

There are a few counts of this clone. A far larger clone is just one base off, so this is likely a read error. CDR3 DNA: TGCGCCAGCAGCCAAGAAATGGGAGGTGGCGACGAGCAGTACTTC. This sequence encodes CASSQEMGGGDEQYF. The V and J genes are TRBV4-3 and TRBJ2-7, with a weak D call TRBD2 (6 bases). Germline V CDR1 and CDR2: LGHNA, YSLEER. Trimming took off 0 bases at V and 5 bases at J, with 14 bases between the two ends. The CDR3 is 15 residues long.

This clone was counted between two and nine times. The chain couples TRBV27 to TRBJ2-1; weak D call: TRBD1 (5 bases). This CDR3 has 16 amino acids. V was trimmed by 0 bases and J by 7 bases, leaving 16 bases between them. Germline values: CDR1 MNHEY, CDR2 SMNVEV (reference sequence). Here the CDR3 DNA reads TGTGCCAGCAGTTTATCGATGTGGACAAAAGAGAATGAGCAGTTCTTC. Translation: CASSLSMWTKENEQFF.

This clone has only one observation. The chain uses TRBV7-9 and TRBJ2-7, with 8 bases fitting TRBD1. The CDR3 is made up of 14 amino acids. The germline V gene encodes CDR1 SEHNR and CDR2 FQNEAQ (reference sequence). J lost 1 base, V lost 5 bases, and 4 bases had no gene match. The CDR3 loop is CASSPRTGSYEQYF. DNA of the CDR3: TGTGCCAGCAGCCCCAGGACAGGGTCCTACGAGCAGTACTTC.

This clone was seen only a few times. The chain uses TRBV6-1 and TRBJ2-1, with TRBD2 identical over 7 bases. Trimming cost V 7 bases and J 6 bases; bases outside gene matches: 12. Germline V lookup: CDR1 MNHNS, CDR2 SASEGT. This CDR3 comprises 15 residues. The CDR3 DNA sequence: TGTGCCAGCAAGATCGGTACTAGCGCCTTCAATGAGCAGTTCTTC. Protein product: CASKIGTSAFNEQFF.

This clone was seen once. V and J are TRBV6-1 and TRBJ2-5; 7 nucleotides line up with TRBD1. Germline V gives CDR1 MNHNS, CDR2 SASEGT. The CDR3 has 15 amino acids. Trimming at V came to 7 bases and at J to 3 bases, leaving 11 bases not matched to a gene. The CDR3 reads CASTQGGGSEETQYF. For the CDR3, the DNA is TGTGCCAGCACCCAAGGGGGCGGGTCGGAAGAGACCCAGTACTTC.

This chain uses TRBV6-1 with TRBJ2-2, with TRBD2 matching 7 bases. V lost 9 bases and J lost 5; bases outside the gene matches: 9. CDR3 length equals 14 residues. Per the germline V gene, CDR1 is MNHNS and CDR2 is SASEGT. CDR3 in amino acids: CASLQLAATGELFF. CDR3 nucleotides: TGTGCCAGTCTGCAGCTAGCGGCAACCGGGGAGCTGTTTTTT.

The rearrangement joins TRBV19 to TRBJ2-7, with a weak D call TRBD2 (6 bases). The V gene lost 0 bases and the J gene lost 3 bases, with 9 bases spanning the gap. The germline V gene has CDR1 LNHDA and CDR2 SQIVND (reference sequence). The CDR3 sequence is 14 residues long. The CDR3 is CASSIDLGGYEQYF. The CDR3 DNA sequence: TGTGCCAGTAGTATAGATTTGGGAGGCTACGAGCAGTACTTC.

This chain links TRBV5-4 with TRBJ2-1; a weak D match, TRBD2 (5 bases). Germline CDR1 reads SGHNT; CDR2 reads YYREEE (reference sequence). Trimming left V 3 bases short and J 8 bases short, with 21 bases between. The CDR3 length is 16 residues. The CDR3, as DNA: TGTGCCAGCAGCTCGACAAAGACTTCCACTAGGGATGAGCAGTTCTTC. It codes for CASSSTKTSTRDEQFF.

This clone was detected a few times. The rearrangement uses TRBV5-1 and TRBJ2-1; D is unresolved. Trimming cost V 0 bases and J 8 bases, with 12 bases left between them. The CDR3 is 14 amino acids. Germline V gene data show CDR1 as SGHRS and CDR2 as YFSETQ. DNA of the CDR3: TGCGCCAGCAGCTTGGATAGTGCTCTAGATGAGCAGTTCTTC. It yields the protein CASSLDSALDEQFF.

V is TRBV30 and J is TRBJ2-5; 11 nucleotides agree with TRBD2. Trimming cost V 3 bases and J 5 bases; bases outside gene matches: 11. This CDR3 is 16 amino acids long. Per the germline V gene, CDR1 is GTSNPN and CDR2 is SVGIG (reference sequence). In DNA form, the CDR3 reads TGTGCCTGGAGAACCAGGGAGGGACTAGCGGAGGAGACCCAGTACTTC. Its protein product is CAWRTREGLAEETQYF.

CDR3 DNA sequence: TGTGCCTGCGCTAGTAATGGCTACACCTTC. This sequence encodes CACASNGYTF. The chain employs TRBV30 and TRBJ1-2; D remains ambiguous. The ends were cut back, 6 bases at V and 6 bases at J, with 8 bases in the middle. Germline CDR1 GTSNPN, CDR2 SVGIG (reference sequence). This CDR3 has 10 amino acids.

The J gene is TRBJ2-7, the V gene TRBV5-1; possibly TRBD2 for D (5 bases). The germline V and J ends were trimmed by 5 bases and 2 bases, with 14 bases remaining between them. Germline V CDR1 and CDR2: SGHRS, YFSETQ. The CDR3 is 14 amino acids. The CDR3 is CASSARTGPYEQYF. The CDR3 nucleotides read TGCGCCAGCAGTGCTAGGACTGGACCCTACGAGCAGTACTTC.

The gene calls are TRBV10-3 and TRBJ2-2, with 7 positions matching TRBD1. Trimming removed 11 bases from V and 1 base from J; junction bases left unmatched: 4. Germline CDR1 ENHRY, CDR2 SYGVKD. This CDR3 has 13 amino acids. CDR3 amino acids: CAAAGGNTGELFF. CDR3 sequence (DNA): TGTGCCGCGGCAGGGGGGAACACCGGGGAGCTGTTTTTT.

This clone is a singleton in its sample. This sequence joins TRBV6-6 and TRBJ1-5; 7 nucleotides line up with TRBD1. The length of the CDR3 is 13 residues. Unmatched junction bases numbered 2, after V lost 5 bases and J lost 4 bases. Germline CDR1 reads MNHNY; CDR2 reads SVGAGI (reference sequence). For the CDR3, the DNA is TGTGCCAGCAGTCAGGACAGGAATCAGCCCCAGCATTTT. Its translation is CASSQDRNQPQHF.

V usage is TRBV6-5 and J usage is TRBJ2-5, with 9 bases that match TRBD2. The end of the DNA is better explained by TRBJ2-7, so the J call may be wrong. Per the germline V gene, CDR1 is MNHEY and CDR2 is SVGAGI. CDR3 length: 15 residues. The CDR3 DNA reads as TGTGCCAGCAGTTCCTCCGGGACTAGCACATACGAGCAGTACTTC. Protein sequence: CASSSSGTSTYEQYF.

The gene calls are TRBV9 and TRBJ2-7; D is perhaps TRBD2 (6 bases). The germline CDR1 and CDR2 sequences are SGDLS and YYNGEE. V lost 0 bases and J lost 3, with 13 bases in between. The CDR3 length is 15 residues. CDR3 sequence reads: CASSVAPGLNYEQYF. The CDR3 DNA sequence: TGTGCCAGCAGCGTAGCACCGGGACTTAACTACGAGCAGTACTTC.

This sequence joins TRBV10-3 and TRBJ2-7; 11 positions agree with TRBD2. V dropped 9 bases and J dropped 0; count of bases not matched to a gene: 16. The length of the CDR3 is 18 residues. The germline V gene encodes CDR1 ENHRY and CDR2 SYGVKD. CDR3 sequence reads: CAIQGGLTGTSGSYEQYF. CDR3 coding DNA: TGTGCCATTCAAGGGGGATTGACCGGGACTAGCGGCTCCTACGAGCAGTACTTC.